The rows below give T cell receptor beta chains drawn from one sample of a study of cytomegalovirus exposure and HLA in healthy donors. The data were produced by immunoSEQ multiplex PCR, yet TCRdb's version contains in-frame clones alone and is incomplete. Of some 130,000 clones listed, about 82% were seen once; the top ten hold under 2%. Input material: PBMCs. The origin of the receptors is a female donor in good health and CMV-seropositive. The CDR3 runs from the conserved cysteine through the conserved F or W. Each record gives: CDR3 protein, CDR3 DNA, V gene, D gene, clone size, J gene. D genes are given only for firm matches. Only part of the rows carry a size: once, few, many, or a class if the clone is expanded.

cdr3_aa: CASSSWGQGTDTQYF
cdr3_nt: TGTGCCAGCAGTTCTTGGGGACAGGGCACAGATACGCAGTATTTT
v_call: TRBV28
d_call: TRBD1
clone_size: NA
j_call: TRBJ2-3

cdr3_aa: CASSGGGSSYEQYF
cdr3_nt: TGTGCCAGCAGCGGCGGGGGGTCCTCCTACGAGCAGTACTTC
v_call: TRBV28
d_call: TRBD2
clone_size: once
j_call: TRBJ2-7

cdr3_aa: CASSLKASTSGRYNEQFF
cdr3_nt: TGTGCCAGCAGCCTAAAAGCCTCGACTAGCGGGAGATACAATGAGCAGTTCTTC
v_call: TRBV9
d_call: TRBD2
clone_size: NA
j_call: TRBJ2-1

cdr3_aa: CASSRDNSGNTIYF
cdr3_nt: TGCGCCAGCAGCCGGGACAACTCCGGAAACACCATATATTTT
v_call: TRBV10-2
d_call: NA
clone_size: NA
j_call: TRBJ1-3

cdr3_aa: CASSKGEEDNQPQHF
cdr3_nt: TGTGCCAGCAGCAAAGGAGAAGAGGACAATCAGCCCCAGCATTTT
v_call: TRBV21-1
d_call: NA
clone_size: NA
j_call: TRBJ1-5

cdr3_aa: CASSEGTSGSTDTQYF
cdr3_nt: TGTGCCAGCAGCGAGGGGACTAGCGGGAGCACAGATACGCAGTATTTT
v_call: TRBV4-2
d_call: TRBD2
clone_size: once
j_call: TRBJ2-3

cdr3_aa: CASSLQTANNEKLFF
cdr3_nt: TGCGCCAGCAGCCTCCAAACAGCAAATAATGAAAAACTGTTTTTT
v_call: TRBV5-1
d_call: NA
clone_size: NA
j_call: TRBJ1-4

cdr3_aa: CASSLAARGRETQYF
cdr3_nt: TGTGCCAGCAGCTTAGCCGCCAGGGGGCGAGAGACCCAGTACTTC
v_call: TRBV7-9
d_call: TRBD1
clone_size: NA
j_call: TRBJ2-5

cdr3_aa: CASRRQGTGELFF
cdr3_nt: TGTGCCAGCAGAAGACAGGGAACCGGGGAGCTGTTTTTT
v_call: TRBV6-5
d_call: TRBD1
clone_size: NA
j_call: TRBJ2-2

cdr3_aa: CASSLGAGEIPYEQYF
cdr3_nt: TGTGCCAGCAGCTTAGGGGCAGGCGAAATACCCTACGAGCAGTACTTC
v_call: TRBV11-2
d_call: NA
clone_size: few
j_call: TRBJ2-7

cdr3_aa: CASSLKGDYGYTF
cdr3_nt: TGTGCCAGCAGCTTAAAAGGGGACTATGGCTACACCTTC
v_call: TRBV11-2
d_call: NA
clone_size: NA
j_call: TRBJ1-2

cdr3_aa: CASSLDERGRPDTQYF
cdr3_nt: TGTGCCAGCAGCTTGGATGAGCGGGGGAGACCAGATACGCAGTATTTT
v_call: TRBV7-6
d_call: TRBD2
clone_size: NA
j_call: TRBJ2-3

cdr3_aa: CSVGLSVTGNTIYF
cdr3_nt: TGCAGCGTTGGGTTATCGGTGACTGGAAACACCATATATTTT
v_call: TRBV29-1
d_call: NA
clone_size: once
j_call: TRBJ1-3

cdr3_aa: CASSLLGAALFSGELFF
cdr3_nt: TGTGCCAGCAGCTTATTGGGGGCCGCCCTATTCTCCGGGGAGCTGTTTTTT
v_call: TRBV7-2
d_call: NA
clone_size: NA
j_call: TRBJ2-2

cdr3_aa: CAWSLAGVQTGELFF
cdr3_nt: TGTGCCTGGTCGCTCGCGGGAGTACAAACCGGGGAGCTGTTTTTT
v_call: TRBV30
d_call: TRBD2
clone_size: NA
j_call: TRBJ2-2

cdr3_aa: CASSLGGGNQPQHF
cdr3_nt: TGTGCCAGCAGCTTAGGGGGGGGCAATCAGCCCCAGCATTTT
v_call: TRBV7-9
d_call: NA
clone_size: NA
j_call: TRBJ1-5

cdr3_aa: CATSRDAGTNGYTF
cdr3_nt: TGTGCCACCAGCAGAGATGCAGGGACAAATGGCTACACCTTC
v_call: TRBV15
d_call: NA
clone_size: NA
j_call: TRBJ1-2

cdr3_aa: CASRASTANYGYTF
cdr3_nt: TGTGCCAGTAGGGCTTCGACAGCTAACTATGGCTACACCTTC
v_call: TRBV19
d_call: NA
clone_size: NA
j_call: TRBJ1-2

cdr3_aa: CASSAGNGGYTF
cdr3_nt: TGTGCCAGCAGTGCAGGCAACGGCGGCTACACCTTC
v_call: TRBV2
d_call: NA
clone_size: few
j_call: TRBJ1-2

cdr3_aa: CASSGRDRGGYTF
cdr3_nt: TGTGCCAGCAGCGGCCGAGACAGGGGCGGCTACACCTTC
v_call: TRBV9
d_call: TRBD1
clone_size: NA
j_call: TRBJ1-2

cdr3_aa: CASSSRTGNQETQYF
cdr3_nt: TGTGCCAGCAGCTCCCGGACAGGGAATCAAGAGACCCAGTACTTC
v_call: TRBV11-1
d_call: TRBD1
clone_size: NA
j_call: TRBJ2-5

cdr3_aa: CASSFVAGGPVGEQYF
cdr3_nt: TGTGCCAGTAGTTTCGTAGCGGGAGGGCCGGTAGGCGAGCAGTACTTC
v_call: TRBV19
d_call: TRBD2
clone_size: NA
j_call: TRBJ2-7

cdr3_aa: CASSFESGPQYF
cdr3_nt: TGCGCCAGCAGCTTCGAGAGCGGGCCCCAGTACTTC
v_call: TRBV5-1
d_call: NA
clone_size: once
j_call: TRBJ2-5

cdr3_aa: CASSHSGDTNYGYTF
cdr3_nt: TGCGCCAGCAGCCACAGCGGGGACACTAACTATGGCTACACCTTC
v_call: TRBV4-1
d_call: NA
clone_size: NA
j_call: TRBJ1-2

cdr3_aa: CASSRSGLQETQYF
cdr3_nt: TGTGCCAGCAGCCGTAGCGGGCTACAAGAGACCCAGTACTTC
v_call: TRBV7-9
d_call: TRBD2
clone_size: NA
j_call: TRBJ2-5

cdr3_aa: CASSSGHGGAYEQYF
cdr3_nt: TGCGCCAGCAGTTCTGGGCACGGGGGGGCCTACGAGCAGTACTTC
v_call: TRBV5-1
d_call: TRBD2
clone_size: NA
j_call: TRBJ2-7

cdr3_aa: CASSRRQGAERRDEAFF
cdr3_nt: TGTGCCAGCAGCCGACGACAGGGGGCAGAGCGAAGGGATGAAGCTTTCTTT
v_call: TRBV11-1
d_call: TRBD1
clone_size: NA
j_call: TRBJ1-1

cdr3_aa: CASSVINSGPYNEQFF
cdr3_nt: TGTGCCAGCAGTGTTATAAATAGCGGGCCCTACAATGAGCAGTTCTTC
v_call: TRBV6-1
d_call: TRBD2
clone_size: few
j_call: TRBJ2-1

cdr3_aa: CASSDNNRPNTEAFF
cdr3_nt: TGTGCCAGCAGTGACAATAACAGGCCGAACACTGAAGCTTTCTTT
v_call: TRBV6-4
d_call: NA
clone_size: NA
j_call: TRBJ1-1

cdr3_aa: CASSVSSGRGTDTQYF
cdr3_nt: TGTGCCAGCAGTGTCTCTAGCGGGAGGGGGACAGATACGCAGTATTTT
v_call: TRBV2
d_call: TRBD2
clone_size: NA
j_call: TRBJ2-3

cdr3_aa: CAWVSWTANYGYTF
cdr3_nt: TGTGCCTGGGTCTCCTGGACAGCTAACTATGGCTACACCTTC
v_call: TRBV30
d_call: NA
clone_size: once
j_call: TRBJ1-2

cdr3_aa: CASGEGTQNYGYTF
cdr3_nt: TGTGCCAGCGGAGAAGGGACACAAAATTATGGCTACACCTTC
v_call: TRBV28
d_call: NA
clone_size: NA
j_call: TRBJ1-2

cdr3_aa: CASSFRDRGDTEAFF
cdr3_nt: TGTGCCAGCAGCTTCCGGGACAGGGGGGACACTGAAGCTTTCTTT
v_call: TRBV7-3
d_call: TRBD1
clone_size: NA
j_call: TRBJ1-1

cdr3_aa: CASSLQKNTEAFF
cdr3_nt: TGTGCCAGCAGCTTGCAGAAGAACACTGAAGCTTTCTTT
v_call: TRBV7-3
d_call: NA
clone_size: NA
j_call: TRBJ1-1

cdr3_aa: CASSEQQGYEQYF
cdr3_nt: TGTGCCAGTAGTGAACAACAGGGCTACGAGCAGTACTTC
v_call: TRBV19
d_call: NA
clone_size: NA
j_call: TRBJ2-7

cdr3_aa: CASSGPGGYEQYF
cdr3_nt: TGTGCCAGCAGCGGCCCCGGGGGCTACGAGCAGTACTTC
v_call: TRBV9
d_call: NA
clone_size: NA
j_call: TRBJ2-7

cdr3_aa: CATNDGPGNTIYF
cdr3_nt: TGTGCCACCAACGATGGGCCTGGAAACACCATATATTTT
v_call: TRBV19
d_call: NA
clone_size: NA
j_call: TRBJ1-3

cdr3_aa: CASSGTSGSTDTQYF
cdr3_nt: TGCGCCAGCAGTGGGACTAGCGGAAGCACAGATACGCAGTATTTT
v_call: TRBV5-1
d_call: TRBD2
clone_size: NA
j_call: TRBJ2-3

cdr3_aa: CASRTYGGLSYEQYF
cdr3_nt: TGTGCCAGCCGTACCTATGGGGGCCTCTCCTACGAGCAGTACTTC
v_call: TRBV11-2
d_call: NA
clone_size: NA
j_call: TRBJ2-7

cdr3_aa: CASSQDLGLMSNEQFF
cdr3_nt: TGTGCCAGCAGCCAAGATCTGGGACTAATGTCCAATGAGCAGTTCTTC
v_call: TRBV4-2
d_call: TRBD2
clone_size: NA
j_call: TRBJ2-1

cdr3_aa: CASSPSGGSETQYF
cdr3_nt: TGTGCCAGCAGCCCCAGCGGGGGGAGCGAGACCCAGTACTTC
v_call: TRBV7-3
d_call: TRBD2
clone_size: NA
j_call: TRBJ2-5

cdr3_aa: CASSQDRSQPQHF
cdr3_nt: TGTGCCAGCTCACAAGACAGGAGTCAGCCCCAGCATTTT
v_call: TRBV18
d_call: NA
clone_size: few
j_call: TRBJ1-5

cdr3_aa: CASSLGQGDGYTF
cdr3_nt: TGTGCCAGCAGCCTGGGACAGGGCGATGGCTACACCTTC
v_call: TRBV5-4
d_call: TRBD1
clone_size: NA
j_call: TRBJ1-2

cdr3_aa: CSGILTDTQYF
cdr3_nt: TGCAGTGGTATCCTCACAGATACGCAGTATTTT
v_call: TRBV20-1
d_call: NA
clone_size: NA
j_call: TRBJ2-3

cdr3_aa: CASSLVFGRTSADNEQFF
cdr3_nt: TGCGCCAGCAGCTTGGTATTCGGACGGACTAGCGCCGACAATGAGCAGTTCTTC
v_call: TRBV5-1
d_call: TRBD2
clone_size: NA
j_call: TRBJ2-1

cdr3_aa: CASSLAGTSYEQYF
cdr3_nt: TGCGCCAGCAGCTTGGCCGGGACATCCTACGAGCAGTACTTC
v_call: TRBV5-1
d_call: NA
clone_size: NA
j_call: TRBJ2-7

cdr3_aa: CASSTTGQGPRKTGELFF
cdr3_nt: TGTGCCAGCAGCACTACGGGACAGGGGCCTCGCAAGACCGGGGAGCTGTTTTTT
v_call: TRBV7-8
d_call: TRBD1
clone_size: NA
j_call: TRBJ2-2

cdr3_aa: CASSPRDRGYEQYF
cdr3_nt: TGTGCCAGCAGTCCCCGGGACAGGGGCTACGAGCAGTACTTC
v_call: TRBV6-6
d_call: TRBD1
clone_size: NA
j_call: TRBJ2-7

cdr3_aa: CAISTQGGTEAFF
cdr3_nt: TGTGCCATCAGTACACAGGGAGGGACTGAAGCTTTCTTT
v_call: TRBV10-3
d_call: NA
clone_size: NA
j_call: TRBJ1-1

cdr3_aa: CASSRDRRVSNQPQHF
cdr3_nt: TGTGCCAGCAGCCGCGACCGGAGAGTGAGCAATCAGCCCCAGCATTTT
v_call: TRBV6-6
d_call: NA
clone_size: few
j_call: TRBJ1-5

cdr3_aa: CASSLPGQGLYGYTF
cdr3_nt: TGTGCCAGCAGTTTACCCGGACAGGGCCTCTATGGCTACACCTTC
v_call: TRBV28
d_call: TRBD1
clone_size: once
j_call: TRBJ1-2

cdr3_aa: CASSLTGQGMGSLGYTF
cdr3_nt: TGTGCCAGCAGCTTAACCGGACAGGGGATGGGATCTTTGGGCTACACCTTC
v_call: TRBV7-3
d_call: TRBD1
clone_size: NA
j_call: TRBJ1-2

cdr3_aa: CASRLAANYGYTF
cdr3_nt: TGTGCCAGCAGGCTGGCGGCTAACTATGGCTACACCTTC
v_call: TRBV6-5
d_call: NA
clone_size: few
j_call: TRBJ1-2